This entry describes one T cell receptor beta chain. Germline V gives CDR1 LNHDA, CDR2 SQIVND (reference sequence). This CDR3 has 16 amino acids. V was shortened by 2 bases and J by 7 bases, with 18 bases between the two germline ends. Clones were read by immunoSEQ multiplex PCR, and TCRdb kept only the in-frame ones, dropping some. The table includes some 13,000 clones, 70% to 75% detected once. The source of the sample is a study of tumor-infiltrating lymphocytes in localized non-small cell lung cancer. V gene TRBV19 combines with J gene TRBJ2-1, with a possible D match to TRBD2 (7 bases). What was sequenced was uninvolved lung tissue not adjacent to the tumor. This sequence originates from a human donor with non-small cell lung cancer. The CDR3 loop is CASSILRGGPSNEQFF. The CDR3 nucleotides read TGTGCCAGTAGTATACTTAGGGGGGGGCCAAGTAATGAGCAGTTCTTC.